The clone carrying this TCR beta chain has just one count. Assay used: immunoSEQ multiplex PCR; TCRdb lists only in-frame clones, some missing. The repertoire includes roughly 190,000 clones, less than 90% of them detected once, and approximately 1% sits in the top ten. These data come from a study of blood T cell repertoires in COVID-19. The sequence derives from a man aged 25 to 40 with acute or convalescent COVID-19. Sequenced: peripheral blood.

The CDR3 region has the DNA TGTGCCAGCAGTGTTTTAAATGAAAAACTGTTTTTT. The encoded protein is CASSVLNEKLFF. The J gene is TRBJ1-4, the V gene TRBV2; D unresolved. This CDR3 is 12 amino acids long. With 4 bases removed from V and 5 bases from J, the gap between germline ends came to 5 bases. CDR1 and CDR2 from the germline V gene are SNHLY and FYNNEI.